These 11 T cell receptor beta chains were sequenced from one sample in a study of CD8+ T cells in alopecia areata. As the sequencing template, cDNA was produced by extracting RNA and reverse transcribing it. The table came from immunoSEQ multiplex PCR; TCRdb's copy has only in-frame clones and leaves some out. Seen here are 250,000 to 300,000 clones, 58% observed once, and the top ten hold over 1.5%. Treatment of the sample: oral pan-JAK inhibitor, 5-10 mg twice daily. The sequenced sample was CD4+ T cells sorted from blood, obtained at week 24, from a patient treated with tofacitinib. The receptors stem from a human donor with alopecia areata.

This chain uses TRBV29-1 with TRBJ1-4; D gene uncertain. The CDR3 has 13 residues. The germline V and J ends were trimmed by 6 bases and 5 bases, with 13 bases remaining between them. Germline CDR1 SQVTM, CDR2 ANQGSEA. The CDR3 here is CSVGEQRNEKLFF. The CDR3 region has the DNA TGCAGCGTCGGGGAACAGAGGAATGAAAAACTGTTTTTT.

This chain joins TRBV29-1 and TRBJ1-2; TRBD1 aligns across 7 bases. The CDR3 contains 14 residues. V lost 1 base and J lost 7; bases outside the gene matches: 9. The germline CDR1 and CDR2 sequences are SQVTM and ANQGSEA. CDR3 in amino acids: CSVEVQQGLRGYTF. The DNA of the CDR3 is TGCAGCGTTGAAGTCCAACAGGGGTTGCGTGGCTACACCTTC.

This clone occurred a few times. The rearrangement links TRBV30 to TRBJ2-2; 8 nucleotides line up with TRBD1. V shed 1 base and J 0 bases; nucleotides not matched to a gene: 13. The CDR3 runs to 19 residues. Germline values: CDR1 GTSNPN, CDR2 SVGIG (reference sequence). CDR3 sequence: CAWSEGTGSISANTGELFF. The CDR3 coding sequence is TGTGCCTGGAGTGAGGGGACAGGTTCTATTTCCGCGAACACCGGGGAGCTGTTTTTT.

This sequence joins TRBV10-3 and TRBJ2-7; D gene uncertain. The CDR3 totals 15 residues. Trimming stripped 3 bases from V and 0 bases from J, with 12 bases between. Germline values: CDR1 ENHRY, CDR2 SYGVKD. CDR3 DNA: TGTGCCATCAGTGATTCGGGCGATAGCTCCTACGAGCAGTACTTC. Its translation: CAISDSGDSSYEQYF.

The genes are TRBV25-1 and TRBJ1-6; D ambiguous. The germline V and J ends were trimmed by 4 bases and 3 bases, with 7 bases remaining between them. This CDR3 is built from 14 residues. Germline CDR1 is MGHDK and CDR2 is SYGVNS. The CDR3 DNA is TGTGCCAGCAGTGGCGAAGGCTATAATTCACCCCTCCACTTT. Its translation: CASSGEGYNSPLHF.

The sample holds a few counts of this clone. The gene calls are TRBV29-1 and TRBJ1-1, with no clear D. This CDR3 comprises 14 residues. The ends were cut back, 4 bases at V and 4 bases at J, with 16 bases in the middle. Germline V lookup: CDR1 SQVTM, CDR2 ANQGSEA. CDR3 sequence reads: CSVVSGLHSTEAFF. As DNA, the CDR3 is TGCAGCGTTGTCTCCGGTCTCCATTCCACTGAAGCTTTCTTT.

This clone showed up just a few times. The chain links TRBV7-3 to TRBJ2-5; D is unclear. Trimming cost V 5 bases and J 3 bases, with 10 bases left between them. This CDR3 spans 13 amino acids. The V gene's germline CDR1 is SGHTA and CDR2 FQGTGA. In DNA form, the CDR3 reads TGTGCCAGCAGCGTAGAGGTAGAAGAGACCCAGTACTTC. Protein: CASSVEVEETQYF.

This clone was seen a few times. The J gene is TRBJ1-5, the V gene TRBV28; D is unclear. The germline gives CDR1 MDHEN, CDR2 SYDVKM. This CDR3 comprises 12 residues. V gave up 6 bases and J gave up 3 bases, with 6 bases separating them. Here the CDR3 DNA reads TGTGCCAGCAGGGGTAACAATCAGCCCCAGCATTTT. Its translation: CASRGNNQPQHF.

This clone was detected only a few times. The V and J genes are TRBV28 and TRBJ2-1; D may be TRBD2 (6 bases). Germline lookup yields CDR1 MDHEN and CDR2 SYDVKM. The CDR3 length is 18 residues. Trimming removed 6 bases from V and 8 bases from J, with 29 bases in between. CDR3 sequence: CASRIAWRGAPRLDEQFF. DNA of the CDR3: TGTGCCAGCAGAATTGCATGGCGGGGAGCCCCGCGCTTGGATGAGCAGTTCTTC.

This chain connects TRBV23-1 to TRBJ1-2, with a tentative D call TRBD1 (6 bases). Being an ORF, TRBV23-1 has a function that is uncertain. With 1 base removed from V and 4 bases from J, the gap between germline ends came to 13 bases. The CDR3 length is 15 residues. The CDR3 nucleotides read TGCGCCAGCAGTCAATTGGAGGGGGTATGCTATGGCTACACCTTC. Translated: CASSQLEGVCYGYTF.

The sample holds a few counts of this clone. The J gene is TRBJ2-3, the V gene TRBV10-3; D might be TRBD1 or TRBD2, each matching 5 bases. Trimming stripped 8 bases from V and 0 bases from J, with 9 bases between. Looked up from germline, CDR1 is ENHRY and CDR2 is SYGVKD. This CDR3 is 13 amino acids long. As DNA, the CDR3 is TGTGCCATCTGGGGCGGGAGCACAGATACGCAGTATTTT. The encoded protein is CAIWGGSTDTQYF.